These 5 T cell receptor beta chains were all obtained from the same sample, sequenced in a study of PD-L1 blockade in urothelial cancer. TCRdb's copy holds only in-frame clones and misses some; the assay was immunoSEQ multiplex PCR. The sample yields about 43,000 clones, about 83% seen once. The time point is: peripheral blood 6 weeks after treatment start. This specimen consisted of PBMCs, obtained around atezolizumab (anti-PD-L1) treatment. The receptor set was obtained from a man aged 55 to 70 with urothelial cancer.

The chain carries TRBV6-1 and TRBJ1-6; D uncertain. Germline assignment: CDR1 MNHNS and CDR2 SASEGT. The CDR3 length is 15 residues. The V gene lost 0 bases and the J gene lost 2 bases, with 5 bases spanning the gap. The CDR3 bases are TGTGCCAGCAGTGAAGCGAGGACCTATAATTCACCCCTCCACTTT. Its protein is CASSEARTYNSPLHF.

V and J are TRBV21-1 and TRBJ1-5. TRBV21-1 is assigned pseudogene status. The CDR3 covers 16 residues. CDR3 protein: CASSKGEGIGHQPQHF. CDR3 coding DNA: TGTGCCAGCAGCAAAGGGGAGGGGATTGGCCATCAGCCCCAGCATTTT.

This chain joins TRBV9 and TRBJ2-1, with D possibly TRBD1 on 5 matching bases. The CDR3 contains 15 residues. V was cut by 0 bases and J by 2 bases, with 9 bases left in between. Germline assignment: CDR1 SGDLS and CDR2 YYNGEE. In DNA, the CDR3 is TGTGCCAGCAGCGTAGTTGGGGCCACCTACAATGAGCAGTTCTTC. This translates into CASSVVGATYNEQFF.

The DNA of the CDR3 is TGTGCCAGCAGTCCTAAGACAGGCAAAAACACCGGGGAGCTGTTTTTT. It is translated as CASSPKTGKNTGELFF. The J gene is TRBJ2-2, the V gene TRBV2; weak D call: TRBD1 (6 bases). Germline CDR1 reads SNHLY; CDR2 reads FYNNEI. The V and J ends lost 5 bases and 2 bases respectively, with 15 bases between them. This CDR3 is built from 16 residues.

The CDR3 DNA sequence: TGTGCCTGGAAGCCACAGGGGGTGACCGGGGAGCTGTTTTTT. Amino acids: CAWKPQGVTGELFF. This chain uses TRBV30 with TRBJ2-2, with TRBD1 matching 8 bases. This CDR3 comprises 14 residues. Germline loops: CDR1 GTSNPN, CDR2 SVGIG (reference sequence). V was clipped by 4 bases and J by 5 bases; unmatched bases: 6.